This TCR beta chain was identified during a study of T cells in Graves' hyperthyroidism and ophthalmopathy. CDR1 and CDR2 (germline): DFQATT, SNEGSKA (reference sequence). This CDR3 comprises 14 residues. The V end lost 5 bases, the J end lost 6 bases, and 20 bases lay between the germline ends. A patient was excluded if there was uncontrolled infection, other autoimmune disease, pregnancy or lactation. Diagnoses used clinical symptoms, serum thyroxine and TRAb, thyroid ultrasound and orbital computed tomography. There were TCR beta CDR3 regions amplified from RNA transcripts. Using the HTBI primer set, a first-round RT-PCR was run on the TCR CDR3. TCRdb redid the calling of the multiplex PCR reads with MiXCR, one entry per CDR3 protein. The sample carries a few hundred thousand distinct CDR3 sequences, about 43% recorded once.

Sample: peripheral blood or thyroid tissue (not recorded which). The sequence was obtained from an adult woman with Graves' disease, either hyperthyroidism or ophthalmopathy (not recorded which). The chain recombines TRBV20-1 with TRBJ2-7; D may be TRBD1 (5 bases). CDR3: CSAPNHPDISEQYF. In nucleotides, the CDR3 is TGCAGTGCTCCGAACCACCCGGACATTAGCGAGCAGTACTTC.